Listed below are T cell receptor beta chains from one sample, sequenced in a study of blood T cell dynamics during melanoma immunotherapy. Using immunoSEQ multiplex PCR, the repertoire was profiled, and TCRdb retains in-frame clones only, with some absent. The sample includes about 8,000 clones, around 85% seen only once; the top ten take roughly 5.2%. The source material was blood, sampled from a patient treated with checkpoint blockade. Every receptor here comes from a human donor with melanoma. Both conserved end residues are trimmed from each CDR3. Fields, in order: V gene, J gene, CDR3 protein.

>TRBV30|TRBJ1-3
AWSVSRAYSGNTIY
>TRBV30|TRBJ2-7
AWSVTYNYEQY
>TRBV6-5|TRBJ1-1
ASSYSYRGRTEAF
>TRBV29-1|TRBJ2-3
SVGDRMSTDTQY
>TRBV30|TRBJ2-1
AWGQGSYNEQF
>TRBV15|TRBJ1-6
ATSRRGGRHSPLH
>TRBV2|TRBJ2-7
ASSDTGYEQY
>TRBV6-5|TRBJ2-2
ASSYSRSSTGELF
>TRBV5-1|TRBJ2-6
ASSFRQGGSGANVLT
>TRBV28|TRBJ1-2
ASTSGQGGARYT
>TRBV2|NA
ASSVLSGGALYEQY
>TRBV10-3|TRBJ2-5
AISESGRTGEQY
>TRBV11-2|TRBJ1-2
ASSQEGYGYT
>TRBV7-2|TRBJ1-2
ASSLEDRPHYGYT
>TRBV6-5|TRBJ1-6
ASTTGGDNSPLH
>TRBV7-7|TRBJ2-1
ASSLGLSSYNEQF
>TRBV2|TRBJ1-5
ASSVGGRQPQH
>TRBV11-2|TRBJ2-7
ASSPLRGGTYEQY
>TRBV27|TRBJ1-2
ASSLSGTGLLYGYT
>TRBV6-1|TRBJ1-4
ASRGPTNEKLF
>TRBV7-9|TRBJ2-5
ASSTPRDTPYQETQY
>TRBV5-4|TRBJ1-3
ASSPGRSSGNTIY
>TRBV4-1|TRBJ2-5
ASSRQGLAGDGAETQY
>TRBV19|TRBJ1-5
ASSIADSVRPFDSNQPQH
>TRBV7-6|TRBJ1-3
ASSFGQGLLGGNTIY
>TRBV5-1|TRBJ1-1
ASSLTRERQAF
>TRBV7-9|TRBJ2-2
ASSLSVGELF
>TRBV7-8|TRBJ1-3
ASSLDRVGGNTIY
>TRBV29-1|TRBJ1-2
SAYDRPSDGYT
>TRBV28|TRBJ1-2
ASGTGTGRIYGYT
>TRBV2|TRBJ1-5
ASTKSQGPVAGPQH
>TRBV30|TRBJ1-1
AWSFERDTEAF
>TRBV5-8|TRBJ1-4
ASSAPGTGGFEDEKLF
>TRBV5-1|TRBJ2-5
ASSLLGYQQY
>TRBV6-1|TRBJ1-2
ASSAPSRGSAKVRGYT
>TRBV7-8|TRBJ1-2
ASSLAGTGGYYGYT
>TRBV10-3|TRBJ2-7
AISGTQGAEQY
>TRBV6-1|TRBJ1-1
ASKTGKAEAF
>TRBV4-1|TRBJ2-7
ASRVSLSSYEQY
>TRBV5-1|TRBJ2-1
ASSLASTSYNEQF
>TRBV29-1|TRBJ1-5
SVGQGYQPQH
>TRBV2|TRBJ1-2
ASSAVGGGYGYT
>TRBV2|TRBJ1-1
ASSVTGGDTEAF
>TRBV6-5|TRBJ1-2
ASSYHRTGERAGYT
>TRBV5-1|TRBJ1-2
ASSLGDRDGYT
>TRBV6-5|TRBJ2-6
ASRESGANVLT
>TRBV27|TRBJ2-6
ASSFGGFSSGANVLT
>TRBV27|TRBJ2-7
ASSLVGTGVDEQY
>TRBV5-1|TRBJ1-6
ASSLEQVGSPLH
>TRBV6-1|TRBJ2-7
ASSAGYEQY
>TRBV5-4|TRBJ2-7
ASSLAGGRVEQY
>TRBV2|TRBJ2-7
ASSYTEGGEQY
>TRBV5-1|TRBJ2-1
ASSLGLAWANEQF
>TRBV6-4|TRBJ2-3
ASSALAGDTQY